Following are 27 T cell receptor beta chains from one sample sequenced in a study of CD8 T cells in Susac syndrome. RNA amounts of about 0.45 to 1 ug underwent reverse transcription with random hexamers. A single record per CDR3 protein comes from TCRdb applying MiXCR to the immunoSEQ multiplex PCR reads. This table holds some 400,000 distinct CDR3 sequences, 75% to 90% found once. Specimen: CD8+ T cells from PBMCs. The receptors shown here come from a human donor with multiple sclerosis.

Worth noting for this clonotype: Given the absence of the conserved phenylalanine or tryptophan at the CDR3 end, a read error is likely. This sequence joins TRBV14 and TRBJ2-7; TRBD2 aligns across 10 bases. Germline V lookup: CDR1 SGHDN, CDR2 FVKESK. The junction had 5 bases not matched to a gene; V was cut back by 5 bases and J by 4 bases. The CDR3 covers 14 residues. The CDR3 coding sequence is TGTGCCAGCAGCTCTAGCGGGAGAAATTACGAGCAGTACCTC. As protein: CASSSSGRNYEQYL.

The gene calls are TRBV27 and TRBJ1-4; D may be TRBD1 (6 bases). Germline V gene lookup returns CDR1 MNHEY and CDR2 SMNVEV (reference sequence). V shed 6 bases and J shed 0 bases, with 17 bases lying between them. The CDR3 sequence is 17 residues long. The CDR3 DNA reads TGTGCCAGCAGCCATGGACAGTTTGCTGCAACTAATGAAAAACTGTTTTTT. Translation gives CASSHGQFAATNEKLFF.

This rearrangement joins TRBV2 to TRBJ2-7, with 7 bases identical to TRBD1. The germline gives CDR1 SNHLY, CDR2 FYNNEI. With 4 bases clipped from V and 4 bases from J, the junction kept 4 bases outside the gene matches. This CDR3 has 13 residues. CDR3 sequence: CASSGTGQYEQYF. The CDR3 DNA reads as TGTGCCAGCAGTGGGACAGGACAATACGAGCAGTACTTC. Full variable domain (missing parts from reference TRBV2 and TRBJ2-7): EPEVTQTPSHQVTQMGQEVILRCVPISNHLYFYWYRQILGQKVEFLVSFYNNEISEKSEIFDDQFSVERPDGSNFTLKIRSTKLEDSAMYFCASSGTGQYEQYFGPGTRLTVT.

There are a few counts of this clonotype. The CDR3 nucleotides read TGTGCCAGCAGTTTAGGCCTAGCCTCCTACAATGAGCAGTTCTTC. Protein sequence: CASSLGLASYNEQFF. V is TRBV27 and J is TRBJ2-1; weak D call: TRBD2 (5 bases). Germline values: CDR1 MNHEY, CDR2 SMNVEV (reference sequence). The CDR3 extends over 15 amino acids. Trimming removed 2 bases at V and 0 bases at J, with 8 bases between.

The J gene is TRBJ1-1, the V gene TRBV29-1; no firm D call. There are 12 residues in the CDR3. V was pared by 7 bases and J by 5 bases, with 14 bases between. In germline, CDR1 is SQVTM, CDR2 ANQGSEA. The CDR3 DNA reads as TGCAGCGCCCAGTGGGGTGGGACTGAAGCTTTCTTT. It codes for CSAQWGGTEAFF.

J is TRBJ2-7 and V is TRBV7-9; possibly TRBD1 for D (6 bases). The ends were cut back, 3 bases at V and 4 bases at J, with 22 bases in the middle. There are 17 residues in the CDR3. In germline, CDR1 is SEHNR, CDR2 FQNEAQ (reference sequence). CDR3 nucleotides: TGTGCCAGCAGCTTTAAAACCCCCTCGGACAGTTCTTACGAGCAGTACTTC. Amino acid sequence: CASSFKTPSDSSYEQYF.

The rearrangement links TRBV12-3 or TRBV12-4 to TRBJ1-5; 7 nucleotides align to TRBD1. CDR3 length equals 15 residues. The trim removed 1 base at V and 6 bases at J, leaving 6 bases unmatched. The DNA for the CDR3 is TGTGCCAGCAGTTTAGAGGGGACAGTATTTCAGCCCCAGCATTTT. Translating it yields CASSLEGTVFQPQHF.

The chain links TRBV7-2 to TRBJ2-7; no reliable D call. Germline V gene sequence: CDR1 SGHTA, CDR2 FQGNSA. V was pared by 6 bases and J by 0 bases, with 15 bases between. This CDR3 contains 15 residues. CDR3 amino acids: CASSILAELSYEQYF. The CDR3 nucleotides read TGTGCCAGCAGTATATTGGCAGAGCTCTCCTACGAGCAGTACTTC.

This clonotype has just a few counts. J is TRBJ2-7 and V is TRBV5-6, with 7 bases that match TRBD1. CDR3 length: 14 amino acids. The trim removed 4 bases at V and 3 bases at J, leaving 7 bases unmatched. The germline CDR1 and CDR2 sequences are SGHDT and YYEEEE. The CDR3 protein is CASSPSGTVYEQYF. CDR3 nucleotide sequence: TGTGCCAGCAGCCCCTCCGGGACAGTCTACGAGCAGTACTTC.

The chain recombines TRBV20-1 with TRBJ2-5, with 8 bases lining up with TRBD1. V trimming: 3 bases; J trimming: 4 bases; junction bases outside the gene matches: 4. Germline CDR1 is DFQATT and CDR2 is SNEGSKA (reference sequence). CDR3 length equals 13 residues. This chain's CDR3 is CSARPTGGETQYF. The CDR3 DNA sequence: TGCAGTGCTAGGCCTACAGGGGGAGAGACCCAGTACTTC.

This clonotype was recorded once. V and J are TRBV9 and TRBJ2-3; D unresolved. The CDR3 has 15 amino acids. V shed 3 bases and J shed 0 bases, with 11 bases lying between them. The germline CDR1 and CDR2 sequences are SGDLS and YYNGEE. The CDR3 nucleotides read TGTGCCAGCAGCGCCGAAGGCGGCAGCACAGATACGCAGTATTTT. Its protein product is CASSAEGGSTDTQYF. Full variable domain (rest looked up from reference TRBV9 and TRBJ2-3): DSGVTQTPKHLITATGQRVTLRCSPRSGDLSVYWYQQSLDQGLQFLIQYYNGEERAKGNILERFSAQQFPDLHSELNLSSLELGDSALYFCASSAEGGSTDTQYFGPGTRLTVL.

This chain connects TRBV3-1 to TRBJ1-2; D may be TRBD1 (5 bases). V lost 1 base, J lost 5 bases, and 11 bases lay in between. The CDR3 is 14 amino acids. Per germline, CDR1 LGHDT and CDR2 YNNKEL (reference sequence). CDR3: CASSQVDSAYGYTF. CDR3 bases: TGTGCCAGCAGCCAAGTAGACAGTGCTTATGGCTACACCTTC.

The chain recombines TRBV15 with TRBJ1-1; 10 positions match TRBD1. CDR3 size: 15 residues. Trimming at V came to 1 base and at J to 3 bases, leaving 2 bases not matched to a gene. CDR1 LNHNV and CDR2 YYDKDF come from the germline V gene (reference sequence). The CDR3 is CATSRGQGADTEAFF. In DNA, the CDR3 is TGTGCCACCAGCAGAGGACAGGGGGCGGACACTGAAGCTTTCTTT.

This chain connects TRBV5-5 to TRBJ2-7, with 13 positions matching TRBD2. V lost 1 base, J lost 5 bases, and 3 bases stayed unmatched. Germline V lookup: CDR1 SGHKS, CDR2 YYEKEE (reference sequence). The CDR3 is 15 amino acids. The CDR3 nucleotides are TGTGCCAGCAGCTTGTGGACTAGCGGGAGCGACGAGCAGTACTTC. It yields the protein CASSLWTSGSDEQYF.

The rearrangement uses TRBV7-8 and TRBJ2-4, with D possibly called TRBD1 or TRBD2 (7 bases each). Germline values: CDR1 SGHVS, CDR2 FQNEAQ. V lost 5 bases and J 8 bases, leaving 19 bases between the germline ends. This CDR3 has 15 amino acids. The chain's CDR3 is CASSNRQGGRDIQYF. The CDR3 nucleotides are TGTGCCAGCAGCAACCGACAGGGAGGGCGGGACATTCAGTACTTC.

The genes are TRBV14 and TRBJ2-1; D is unresolved. The CDR3 is made up of 11 amino acids. The V gene lost 1 base and the J gene lost 10 bases, with 5 bases spanning the gap. Germline CDR1 and CDR2: SGHDN and FVKESK. In DNA, the CDR3 is TGTGCCAGCAGCCAAGTCAGCGAGCAGTTCTTC. Protein: CASSQVSEQFF.

The chain recombines TRBV3-1 with TRBJ1-1, with D uncertain. Germline V gene lookup returns CDR1 LGHDT and CDR2 YNNKEL (reference sequence). This CDR3 region has 13 residues. V was clipped by 3 bases and J by 5 bases, with 10 bases between them. This CDR3 is CASSQGLGTEAFF. Here the CDR3 DNA reads TGTGCCAGCAGCCAGGGCTTGGGGACTGAAGCTTTCTTT.

The chain couples TRBV6-2 or TRBV6-3 to TRBJ2-2; D not resolved. Germline V gives CDR1 MNHEY, CDR2 SVGEGT. The V and J ends lost 7 bases and 6 bases respectively, with 6 bases between them. The CDR3 sequence is 11 residues long. In DNA, the CDR3 is TGTGCCAGCACCTCGCCCGGGGAGCTGTTTTTT. Protein: CASTSPGELFF.

The count of this clonotype is one. V and J are TRBV10-3 and TRBJ1-1, with 12 bases fitting TRBD1. The CDR3 runs to 14 residues. CDR1 ENHRY and CDR2 SYGVKD come from the germline V gene. The V segment lost 7 bases and the J segment 10 bases; nucleotides outside the gene matches: 10. CDR3 sequence reads: CAIIGDRGLEGAFF. In nucleotides, the CDR3 is TGTGCCATCATCGGGGACAGGGGGCTGGAGGGAGCTTTCTTT.

This clonotype was counted a few times. V usage is TRBV27 and J usage is TRBJ2-7; D is possibly TRBD1 (5 bases). The CDR3 consists of 15 residues. With 0 bases removed from V and 3 bases from J, the gap between germline ends came to 12 bases. The germline V gene has CDR1 MNHEY and CDR2 SMNVEV (reference sequence). The CDR3 loop reads CASSLSGPEIYEQYF. DNA for the CDR3: TGTGCCAGCAGTTTATCGGGGCCGGAGATCTACGAGCAGTACTTC.

The rearrangement joins TRBV14 to TRBJ2-5; 9 nucleotides match TRBD2. Germline V CDR1 and CDR2: SGHDN, FVKESK. V trimming: 2 bases; J trimming: 5 bases; junction bases outside the gene matches: 6. The CDR3 is 15 amino acids. CDR3 in DNA: TGTGCCAGCAGCCAATTAGCGGGAGTTGGTGAGACCCAGTACTTC. This codes for CASSQLAGVGETQYF. Variable domain in full (rest from reference TRBV14 and TRBJ2-5): EAGVTQFPSHSVIEKGQTVTLRCDPISGHDNLYWYRRVMGKEIKFLLHFVKESKQDESGMPNNRFLAERTGGTYSTLKVQPAELEDSGVYFCASSQLAGVGETQYFGPGTRLLVL.

This clonotype was seen once. The rearrangement joins TRBV7-6 to TRBJ1-1; D is unclear. In germline, CDR1 is SGHVS, CDR2 FNYEAQ. This CDR3 spans 15 amino acids. With 1 base removed from V and 2 bases from J, the gap between germline ends came to 11 bases. This CDR3 is CASSLGAGSNTEAFF. For the CDR3, the DNA is TGTGCCAGCAGCTTAGGGGCGGGCAGCAACACTGAAGCTTTCTTT. Combining the CDR3 with reference TRBV7-6 and TRBJ1-1 gives the whole variable domain GAGVSQSPRYKVTKRGQDVALRCDPISGHVSLYWYRQALGQGPEFLTYFNYEAQQDKSGLPNDRFSAERPEGSISTLTIQRTEQRDSAMYRCASSLGAGSNTEAFFGQGTRLTVV.

The rearrangement uses TRBV3-1 and TRBJ1-1; tentatively, D is TRBD1 (5 bases). The V gene's germline CDR1 is LGHDT and CDR2 YNNKEL (reference sequence). Trimming pared 1 base from V and 0 bases from J, leaving 9 bases between. The CDR3 is made up of 15 amino acids. CDR3 nucleotide sequence: TGTGCCAGCAGCCAAGGAGACAGAATGAACACTGAAGCTTTCTTT. Protein product: CASSQGDRMNTEAFF.

This clonotype was observed a handful of times. This sequence joins TRBV27 and TRBJ2-7; possible D gene TRBD1, 6 bases. The CDR3 runs to 16 residues. Per germline, CDR1 MNHEY and CDR2 SMNVEV (reference sequence). V was cut by 5 bases and J by 7 bases, with 24 bases left in between. CDR3 protein: CASSVGLALGGEEQYF. Written as DNA, the CDR3 is TGTGCCAGCAGTGTGGGCTTGGCGTTAGGGGGTGAGGAGCAGTACTTC.

This chain uses TRBV9 with TRBJ2-7; D tentatively reads TRBD1 or TRBD2 (5 bases each). Germline loops: CDR1 SGDLS, CDR2 YYNGEE. This CDR3 region has 15 residues. Trimming took off 4 bases at V and 4 bases at J, with 18 bases between the two ends. The CDR3 nucleotides read TGTGCCAGCAGCCCCACCGGGACCGCAGGTTACGAGCAGTACTTC. Translating it yields CASSPTGTAGYEQYF.

The rearrangement uses TRBV6-5 and TRBJ1-2; 9 bases align to TRBD1. CDR3 size: 16 residues. V gave up 2 bases and J gave up 7 bases; unmatched junction bases: 11. The germline V gene encodes CDR1 MNHEY and CDR2 SVGAGI. For the CDR3, the DNA is TGTGCCAGCAGTTACCCGATCGAGGGACAGGGAATTGGCTACACCTTC. This translates into CASSYPIEGQGIGYTF.

This clonotype was found once. The rearrangement links TRBV9 to TRBJ2-5; D possibly corresponds to TRBD2 (6 bases). The CDR3 runs to 17 residues. Germline loops: CDR1 SGDLS, CDR2 YYNGEE. The germline V and J ends were trimmed by 3 bases and 2 bases, with 20 bases remaining between them. The CDR3 coding sequence is TGTGCCAGCAGCGGAGCCCCAAACGTAGCGGAACAAGAGACCCAGTACTTC. This encodes CASSGAPNVAEQETQYF.